Below, 24 T cell receptor beta chains from the same sample are listed, as sequenced in a study of OX40 agonist ivuxolimab in advanced cancers. The method was immunoSEQ multiplex PCR; TCRdb's version includes in-frame clones alone and lacks a portion of them. In the table there are around 48,000 clones, approximately 81% of which are singletons. The input for sequencing was CD4+ or CD8+ T cells sorted from blood, taken in a trial of the OX40 agonist ivuxolimab. The source is an adult with an advanced solid tumor such as melanoma, head and neck, liver or kidney cancer.

By proportion, this clone is medium-sized. The V gene is TRBV7-9, the J gene TRBJ2-5, with a tentative D call TRBD2 (6 bases). Germline V gene lookup returns CDR1 SEHNR and CDR2 FQNEAQ (reference sequence). The CDR3 spans 16 residues. Trimming pared 4 bases from V and 5 bases from J, leaving 20 bases between. CDR3 residues: CASSSGSGLAGETQYF. CDR3 nucleotide sequence: TGTGCCAGCAGCTCCGGCTCCGGACTCGCGGGGGAGACCCAGTACTTC.

A remark on this clone: The same CDR3 can be traced to other DNA sequences in this sample. This chain joins TRBV5-4 and TRBJ1-4; 8 positions agree with TRBD1. V gave up 0 bases and J gave up 6 bases; unmatched junction bases: 1. The CDR3 has 14 amino acids. CDR1 is SGHNT and CDR2 is YYREEE in the germline V gene (reference sequence). CDR3 bases: TGTGCCAGCAGCTTGGACAGGGGGGATGAAAAACTGTTTTTT. Its translation: CASSLDRGDEKLFF.

V gene TRBV19 combines with J gene TRBJ1-5; D is undetermined. V shed 2 bases and J shed 2 bases, with 7 bases lying between them. Germline V lookup: CDR1 LNHDA, CDR2 SQIVND (reference sequence). The CDR3 is made up of 14 amino acids. The CDR3 region is CASSIYLGNQPQHF. In DNA, the CDR3 is TGTGCCAGTAGTATATATCTAGGCAATCAGCCCCAGCATTTT.

This clone was found once. The V call is TRBV4-2, the J call TRBJ2-2; D ambiguous. CDR1 is LGHNA and CDR2 is YNFKEQ in the germline V gene. The CDR3 length is 17 residues. V lost 1 base to trimming and J lost 1 base, with 13 bases between them. CDR3 in DNA: TGTGCCAGCAGCCAAGTCCAAATAGCCGAGAACACCGGGGAGCTGTTTTTT. It encodes CASSQVQIAENTGELFF.

The V gene is TRBV7-9, the J gene TRBJ1-4; no clear D. The CDR3 is made up of 13 amino acids. Trimming pared 1 base from V and 8 bases from J, leaving 8 bases between. The germline V gene encodes CDR1 SEHNR and CDR2 FQNEAQ (reference sequence). As DNA, the CDR3 is TGTGCCAGCAGCTTAGGACGGACGGAAAAACTGTTTTTT. This translates into CASSLGRTEKLFF.

This clone has a single count. The chain uses TRBV30 and TRBJ2-3; perhaps D is TRBD1 or TRBD2 (5 bases each). The CDR3 covers 13 residues. V was clipped by 2 bases and J by 0 bases, with 6 bases between them. The germline V gene has CDR1 GTSNPN and CDR2 SVGIG (reference sequence). The CDR3 region is CAWSWGSTDTQYF. CDR3 sequence (DNA): TGTGCCTGGAGTTGGGGGAGCACAGATACGCAGTATTTT.

This chain links TRBV10-3 with TRBJ2-7; 12 bases align to TRBD1. Trimming removed 0 bases from V and 7 bases from J; junction bases left unmatched: 4. CDR1 is ENHRY, CDR2 SYGVKD, per germline. CDR3 length: 15 residues. In DNA, the CDR3 is TGTGCCATCAGTGAGTCGGGACAGGGGGCTAGTGAGCAGTACTTC. This translates into CAISESGQGASEQYF.

The chain is built from TRBV7-2 and TRBJ2-1, with 11 bases aligning to TRBD2. The germline CDR1 and CDR2 sequences are SGHTA and FQGNSA. V dropped 2 bases and J dropped 12; count of bases not matched to a gene: 6. The CDR3 runs to 14 residues. The CDR3 nucleotides are TGTGCCAGCAGCTTATTAGCGGGAGGGCTCGGGCAGTTCTTC. This gives the protein CASSLLAGGLGQFF.

This chain joins TRBV5-1 and TRBJ2-7; D is undetermined. The CDR3 totals 15 residues. Germline assignment: CDR1 SGHRS and CDR2 YFSETQ. V lost 0 bases to trimming and J lost 2 bases, with 12 bases between them. The CDR3 loop is CASSLVRTETYEQYF. CDR3 in DNA: TGCGCCAGCAGCTTGGTTCGGACGGAAACCTACGAGCAGTACTTC.

This chain uses TRBV20-1 with TRBJ2-3; D is ambiguous. Germline loops: CDR1 DFQATT, CDR2 SNEGSKA (reference sequence). The CDR3 loop spans 11 amino acids. The CDR3 reads CSAGDTDTQYF. The CDR3, as DNA: TGCAGCGCCGGAGACACAGATACGCAGTATTTT.

The rearrangement uses TRBV11-1 and TRBJ2-7; D might be TRBD2 (6 bases). The CDR3 runs to 12 residues. Germline assignment: CDR1 SGHAT and CDR2 FQDESV (reference sequence). Trimming pared 5 bases from V and 7 bases from J, leaving 12 bases between. CDR3 region: CASSIRRGEQYF. CDR3 coding DNA: TGTGCCAGCAGCATTAGACGGGGGGAGCAGTACTTC.

V gene TRBV5-4 combines with J gene TRBJ1-1, with unresolved D. Germline V CDR1 and CDR2: SGHNT, YYREEE (reference sequence). The ends were cut back, 0 bases at V and 6 bases at J, with 9 bases in the middle. The CDR3 is 13 residues long. The chain's CDR3 is CASSLGQKSEAFF. CDR3 in DNA: TGTGCCAGCAGCTTGGGGCAGAAGTCTGAAGCTTTCTTT.

V is TRBV18 and J is TRBJ1-2; 7 bases align to TRBD1. The CDR3 has 13 amino acids. The germline V gene has CDR1 KGHSH and CDR2 LQKENI. The V gene end was trimmed by 5 bases and the J gene end by 3 bases; junction bases not matched to a gene: 3. CDR3 in DNA: TGTGCCAGCTCATCACAGGGGTACTATGGCTACACCTTC. It codes for CASSSQGYYGYTF.

This rearrangement joins TRBV2 to TRBJ2-6, with D perhaps TRBD2 (5 bases). The CDR3 has 15 residues. V was cut by 11 bases and J by 0 bases, with 14 bases left in between. Germline V gene lookup returns CDR1 SNHLY and CDR2 FYNNEI. The chain's CDR3 is CASKARDSGANVLTF. The CDR3 DNA reads TGTGCCTCCAAAGCCCGGGACTCTGGGGCCAACGTCCTGACTTTC. Full variable domain (remainder filled in from reference TRBV2 and TRBJ2-6): EPEVTQTPSHQVTQMGQEVILRCVPISNHLYFYWYRQILGQKVEFLVSFYNNEISEKSEIFDDQFSVERPDGSNFTLKIRSTKLEDSAMYFCASKARDSGANVLTFGAGSRLTVL.

This clone came up once. CDR3 sequence: CASSRWTSGVSYNEQFF. CDR3 bases: TGTGCCAGCAGCCGCTGGACTAGCGGGGTTTCCTACAATGAGCAGTTCTTC. This chain connects TRBV11-2 to TRBJ2-1; 12 bases match TRBD2. There are 17 residues in the CDR3. J gave up 1 base and V 5 bases, and 6 bases lay outside the gene matches. Germline V gives CDR1 SGHAT, CDR2 FQNNGV.

The V call is TRBV6-5, the J call TRBJ1-5; D unresolved. The CDR3 has 14 amino acids. Between the trimmed V and J ends, which lost 7 bases and 0 bases, there was a span of 10 bases. Germline V gives CDR1 MNHEY, CDR2 SVGAGI. CDR3 residues: CASNKPGSNQPQHF. The CDR3 region has the DNA TGTGCCAGCAACAAACCAGGTAGCAATCAGCCCCAGCATTTT.

The chain employs TRBV5-5 and TRBJ2-7; D remains unclear. The CDR3 has 14 amino acids. Germline V gene data show CDR1 as SGHKS and CDR2 as YYEKEE (reference sequence). The ends were cut back, 4 bases at V and 3 bases at J, with 14 bases in the middle. The CDR3 DNA follows: TGTGCCAGCAGCCAAGGGCCAACAAGCTACGAGCAGTACTTC. Its translation is CASSQGPTSYEQYF. Looking up the rest from reference TRBV5-5 and TRBJ2-7 gives the full variable domain: DAGVTQSPTHLIKTRGQQVTLRCSPISGHKSVSWYQQVLGQGPQFIFQYYEKEERGRGNFPDRFSARQFPNYSSELNVNALLLGDSALYLCASSQGPTSYEQYFGPGTRLTVT.

The V call is TRBV4-2, the J call TRBJ1-6, with 9 bases that match TRBD1. Germline CDR1 reads LGHNA; CDR2 reads YNFKEQ. The CDR3 sequence is 14 residues long. V shed 1 base, J shed 8 bases, and the junction held 0 bases outside the gene matches. CDR3 in amino acids: CASSQGTGDSPLHF. The CDR3, as DNA: TGTGCCAGCAGCCAAGGGACAGGGGATTCACCCCTCCACTTT.

This clone was recorded a few times. The CDR3 nucleotides are TGCGCCAGCAGTCAAAGTCGTTGGGGGCGCGCGTTTCTTGAAGCTTTCTTT. Encoded protein: CASSQSRWGRAFLEAFF. J is TRBJ1-1 and V is TRBV23-1; TRBD1 is a possible D gene (6 bases). TRBV23-1 is marked as an open reading frame, function uncertain. The CDR3 is 17 amino acids. V was cut by 2 bases and J by 7 bases, with 23 bases left in between.

This clone was observed a handful of times. The chain uses TRBV9 and TRBJ2-5, with TRBD1 matching 8 bases. This CDR3 has 14 amino acids. CDR1 and CDR2 (germline): SGDLS, YYNGEE. J lost 7 bases, V lost 0 bases, and 5 bases had no gene match. The CDR3 reads CASSVALGQGTQYF. The CDR3 DNA reads as TGTGCCAGCAGCGTAGCTCTAGGACAGGGGACCCAGTACTTC.

This chain connects TRBV6-5 to TRBJ2-5, with TRBD2 as a possible D gene (7 bases). The CDR3 extends over 14 amino acids. Looked up from germline, CDR1 is MNHEY and CDR2 is SVGAGI. Trimming removed 3 bases from V and 2 bases from J, with 10 bases in between. CDR3 amino acids: CASSYRGGQETQYF. The CDR3 region has the DNA TGTGCCAGCAGTTATAGGGGGGGACAAGAGACCCAGTACTTC.

The CDR3 DNA reads TGTGCCATCAGCTCAACTAGCGGGCCTTGGGACGATGAGCAGTTCTTC. It yields the protein CAISSTSGPWDDEQFF. The V gene is TRBV10-3, the J gene TRBJ2-1; 9 bases map to TRBD2. Germline V lookup: CDR1 ENHRY, CDR2 SYGVKD. This CDR3 is built from 16 residues. V shed 6 bases and J 8 bases; nucleotides not matched to a gene: 14.

This sequence joins TRBV6-1 and TRBJ2-6; 8 positions match TRBD1. Germline CDR1 MNHNS, CDR2 SASEGT. The CDR3 totals 15 residues. Trimming at V came to 7 bases and at J to 4 bases, leaving 6 bases not matched to a gene. The CDR3 here is CASTGQGPGANVLTF. In nucleotides, the CDR3 is TGTGCCAGCACAGGACAGGGCCCGGGGGCCAACGTCCTGACTTTC.

In DNA, the CDR3 is TGCAGCGTTGAATCGCAGGGCTATGGCTACACCTTC. Its protein is CSVESQGYGYTF. The J gene is TRBJ1-2, the V gene TRBV29-1; TRBD1 might be the D (5 bases). The V and J ends lost 2 bases and 4 bases respectively, with 8 bases between them. The CDR3 consists of 12 residues. CDR1 and CDR2 (germline): SQVTM, ANQGSEA.